This entry lists 28 T cell receptor beta chains sequenced from one sample in a study of beta chain features in type 1 diabetes. Of the isolated RNA, all was reverse transcribed, and so the sequenced material was expressed TCRB transcripts. Only in-frame clones appear in the TCRdb table, and some are missing; sequencing was by immunoSEQ multiplex PCR. Of 240,000 or so clones listed, more than 65% are singletons. Specimen: naive CD4+ T cells from blood. Receptors were obtained from a man in his thirties or forties in good health.

This clone has only one observation. The chain employs TRBV10-3 and TRBJ2-2, with 7 bases that match TRBD1. Per the germline V gene, CDR1 is ENHRY and CDR2 is SYGVKD. This CDR3 is built from 14 residues. Losses at the gene ends were 4 bases for V and 4 bases for J; bases not matched to a gene: 3. CDR3 protein: CAISGTGVTGELFF. The CDR3 DNA is TGTGCCATCAGTGGAACAGGGGTCACCGGGGAGCTGTTTTTT.

The chain's CDR3 is CASSPFSGSPHEQYF. CDR3 coding DNA: TGTGCCAGCAGCCCGTTTAGCGGGAGTCCCCACGAGCAGTACTTC. The V call is TRBV7-2, the J call TRBJ2-7, with 9 bases aligning to TRBD2. Per the germline V gene, CDR1 is SGHTA and CDR2 is FQGNSA. This CDR3 region has 15 residues. Trimming took 5 bases from V and 5 from J; bases not matched to a gene: 10.

In this sample, this clone turned up a few times. The chain links TRBV30 to TRBJ2-2; 7 positions agree with TRBD2. The germline gives CDR1 GTSNPN, CDR2 SVGIG (reference sequence). This CDR3 contains 14 residues. With 0 bases clipped from V and 7 bases from J, the junction kept 5 bases outside the gene matches. The CDR3 DNA sequence: TGTGCCTGGAGTGTACGACTAGCAGGCGGGGAGCTGTTTTTT. It codes for CAWSVRLAGGELFF.

CDR3 DNA sequence: TGTGCCTGGGGTCGGGGTAGCGGGTCCTACAATGAGCAGTTCTTC. Its translation: CAWGRGSGSYNEQFF. The genes are TRBV30 and TRBJ2-1; 7 bases are shared with TRBD2. The CDR3 contains 15 residues. V was pared by 5 bases and J by 1 base, with 8 bases of the junction left unmatched. Looked up from germline, CDR1 is GTSNPN and CDR2 is SVGIG (reference sequence).

The genes are TRBV9 and TRBJ2-3, with 12 positions matching TRBD2. Germline assignment: CDR1 SGDLS and CDR2 YYNGEE. The CDR3 is 16 residues long. The V and J ends lost 3 bases and 6 bases, in that order; junction bases with no gene match: 8. CDR3 residues: CASSGTSGTIWDTQYF. In DNA form, the CDR3 reads TGTGCCAGCAGCGGGACTAGCGGGACAATTTGGGATACGCAGTATTTT.

V usage is TRBV18 and J usage is TRBJ1-1; 8 nucleotides align to TRBD1. Germline V gene data show CDR1 as KGHSH and CDR2 as LQKENI. The CDR3 length is 16 residues. The J segment lost 4 bases and the V segment lost 2 bases, leaving 9 bases of the junction unmatched. CDR3 DNA: TGTGCCAGCTCACCATTCCTCGGACAGGGAAGCACTGAAGCTTTCTTT. This translates into CASSPFLGQGSTEAFF.

This clone occurred a few times. The chain has TRBV30 and TRBJ1-2; D is uncertain. Germline CDR1 GTSNPN, CDR2 SVGIG (reference sequence). The CDR3 spans 14 residues. Between the trimmed V and J ends, which lost 3 bases and 2 bases, there was a span of 13 bases. The CDR3 protein is CAWSKRPSNYGYTF. In DNA, the CDR3 is TGTGCCTGGAGCAAACGGCCTTCGAACTATGGCTACACCTTC.

The V call is TRBV9, the J call TRBJ2-1; tentatively, D is TRBD1 or TRBD2 (5 bases each). Per the germline V gene, CDR1 is SGDLS and CDR2 is YYNGEE. The CDR3 totals 14 residues. Trimming took 3 bases from V and 4 from J, leaving 11 bases between them. Written as DNA, the CDR3 is TGTGCCAGCAGCGCCGGGACGGCATACAATGAGCAGTTCTTC. It yields the protein CASSAGTAYNEQFF.

This rearrangement joins TRBV15 to TRBJ2-3; tentative D call: TRBD2 (6 bases). V lost 5 bases and J lost 4, with 13 bases in between. The CDR3 has 14 amino acids. Germline loops: CDR1 LNHNV, CDR2 YYDKDF (reference sequence). The CDR3 spells CATSQAGLSDTQYF. The CDR3, as DNA: TGTGCCACCAGCCAGGCGGGGTTATCAGATACGCAGTATTTT. The full variable domain, its missing parts supplied by reference TRBV15 and TRBJ2-3, is DAMVIQNPRYQVTQFGKPVTLSCSQTLNHNVMYWYQQKSSQAPKLLFHYYDKDFNNEADTPDNFQSRRPNTSFCFLDIRSPGLGDTAMYLCATSQAGLSDTQYFGPGTRLTVL.

The chain is built from TRBV27 and TRBJ1-6; no reliable D call. The CDR3 has 15 amino acids. Germline V gene lookup returns CDR1 MNHEY and CDR2 SMNVEV (reference sequence). The V end was cut by 6 bases, the J end by 0 bases, with 9 bases between. CDR3 sequence: CASRGGSSYNSPLHF. For the CDR3, the DNA is TGTGCCAGCAGAGGTGGGAGCTCCTATAATTCACCCCTCCACTTT.

V gene TRBV29-1 combines with J gene TRBJ2-3; 7 nucleotides align to TRBD2. Trimming removed 1 base from V and 1 base from J; junction bases left unmatched: 8. The CDR3 runs to 16 residues. The germline V gene has CDR1 SQVTM and CDR2 ANQGSEA. In DNA, the CDR3 is TGCAGCGTTGAAGTAGTAGCGGGTTTCCGCACAGATACGCAGTATTTT. Protein: CSVEVVAGFRTDTQYF.

The J gene is TRBJ2-1, the V gene TRBV30; the match to TRBD2 covers 8 bases. This CDR3 spans 16 amino acids. The V segment lost 0 bases and the J segment 2 bases; nucleotides outside the gene matches: 6. Germline V gene lookup returns CDR1 GTSNPN and CDR2 SVGIG (reference sequence). CDR3 DNA sequence: TGTGCCTGGAGTGTACTCGCCGGGGGGGCCTACAATGAGCAGTTCTTC. Encoded protein: CAWSVLAGGAYNEQFF.

The chain uses TRBV2 and TRBJ2-1; D ambiguous. The CDR3 has 16 amino acids. The V gene's germline CDR1 is SNHLY and CDR2 FYNNEI. V was cut by 8 bases and J by 0 bases, with 17 bases left in between. This chain's CDR3 is CASLRQAMISYNEQFF. CDR3 nucleotides: TGTGCCAGCCTCCGGCAAGCGATGATCTCCTACAATGAGCAGTTCTTC.

Remarks on this clone: Other DNA sequences of this sample code for an identical CDR3. The genes are TRBV30 and TRBJ2-1, with 10 bases aligning to TRBD2. Germline lookup yields CDR1 GTSNPN and CDR2 SVGIG (reference sequence). The CDR3 has 14 amino acids. V lost 3 bases and J lost 7; bases outside the gene matches: 6. The CDR3 spells CAWRASGSGNEQFF. The CDR3 nucleotides are TGTGCCTGGAGGGCTAGCGGGAGTGGTAATGAGCAGTTCTTC.

The chain is built from TRBV29-1 and TRBJ1-2; D uncertain. The germline V and J ends were trimmed by 3 bases and 1 base, with 6 bases remaining between them. Germline V lookup: CDR1 SQVTM, CDR2 ANQGSEA. The CDR3 runs to 12 residues. CDR3 in amino acids: CSVETVNYGYTF. In DNA form, the CDR3 reads TGCAGCGTTGAGACGGTTAACTATGGCTACACCTTC.

This chain joins TRBV30 and TRBJ2-5, with D perhaps given as TRBD1 or TRBD2 (5 bases each). V was shortened by 2 bases and J by 6 bases, with 16 bases between the two germline ends. Germline V CDR1 and CDR2: GTSNPN, SVGIG (reference sequence). CDR3 size: 14 residues. Here the CDR3 DNA reads TGTGCCTGGAGTCCATCGGGGCAACCCCAGACCCAGTACTTC. Protein sequence: CAWSPSGQPQTQYF.

V usage is TRBV30 and J usage is TRBJ2-2; D not certain. Germline CDR1 GTSNPN, CDR2 SVGIG (reference sequence). The CDR3 has 13 amino acids. V was shortened by 4 bases and J by 5 bases, with 11 bases between the two germline ends. The CDR3 coding sequence is TGTGCCTGGAAGAAGACTTCTACCGGGGAGCTGTTTTTT. Encoded protein: CAWKKTSTGELFF.

V gene TRBV19 combines with J gene TRBJ2-1, with D possibly TRBD2 on 5 matching bases. The CDR3 spans 13 residues. Trimming took 4 bases from V and 9 from J, leaving 13 bases between them. Germline loops: CDR1 LNHDA, CDR2 SQIVND (reference sequence). CDR3 DNA sequence: TGTGCCAGTAGTACCTACTCCGGGATTGAGCAGTTCTTC. Translating gives CASSTYSGIEQFF.

The chain recombines TRBV30 with TRBJ1-2, with D hard to call. This CDR3 has 13 residues. The germline gives CDR1 GTSNPN, CDR2 SVGIG (reference sequence). V lost 3 bases and J 4 bases, leaving 12 bases between the germline ends. The CDR3 region has the DNA TGTGCCTGGAGCCCGACGGGTAGCTATGGCTACACCTTC. It yields the protein CAWSPTGSYGYTF.

The gene calls are TRBV5-4 and TRBJ2-6; D is unresolved. V gave up 1 base and J gave up 0 bases, with 5 bases separating them. The CDR3 totals 15 residues. Germline V lookup: CDR1 SGHNT, CDR2 YYREEE (reference sequence). CDR3 sequence: CASSLSSSGANVLTF. Here the CDR3 DNA reads TGTGCCAGCAGCTTGAGTAGCTCTGGGGCCAACGTCCTGACTTTC.

The chain uses TRBV2 and TRBJ2-7, with D perhaps TRBD1 (5 bases). Germline V lookup: CDR1 SNHLY, CDR2 FYNNEI. The CDR3 length is 11 residues. Trimming stripped 6 bases from V and 7 bases from J, with 10 bases between. The CDR3: CASRGVLEQYF. Written as DNA, the CDR3 is TGTGCCAGCAGAGGGGTCTTAGAGCAGTACTTC.

The chain employs TRBV30 and TRBJ2-1; TRBD2 matches at 12 bases. Germline V lookup: CDR1 GTSNPN, CDR2 SVGIG (reference sequence). With 2 bases clipped from V and 1 base from J, the junction kept 0 bases outside the gene matches. The CDR3 spans 15 residues. The CDR3 here is CAWSLAGGSYNEQFF. The CDR3 coding sequence is TGTGCCTGGAGTCTAGCGGGAGGGTCCTACAATGAGCAGTTCTTC.

The CDR3: CSVVPSSYNEQFF. The DNA for the CDR3 is TGCAGCGTTGTGCCTAGCTCCTACAATGAGCAGTTCTTC. This chain connects TRBV29-1 to TRBJ2-1; D is unclear. Germline assignment: CDR1 SQVTM and CDR2 ANQGSEA. V was trimmed by 4 bases and J by 0 bases, leaving 7 bases between them. There are 13 residues in the CDR3.

Here the CDR3 reads CASSLSPWRQRQETQYF. CDR3 bases: TGTGCCAGCAGTTTATCCCCATGGCGTCAGCGACAAGAGACCCAGTACTTC. V gene TRBV28 combines with J gene TRBJ2-5; the D is unclear. Germline V gene sequence: CDR1 MDHEN, CDR2 SYDVKM. V lost 1 base and J 2 bases, leaving 17 bases between the germline ends. CDR3 size: 17 residues.

The chain joins TRBV5-1 to TRBJ2-3; perhaps TRBD1 as D (5 bases). V was clipped by 0 bases and J by 6 bases, with 14 bases between them. This CDR3 contains 15 residues. Germline V gene lookup returns CDR1 SGHRS and CDR2 YFSETQ. CDR3 bases: TGCGCCAGCAGCTTGGAGGGGCGGTCTGCTGATACGCAGTATTTT. Amino acids: CASSLEGRSADTQYF.

The CDR3 DNA reads TGTGCCAGCAGCCCCCGGACAGGGGATTACAATGAGCAGTTCTTC. It codes for CASSPRTGDYNEQFF. The chain has TRBV7-6 and TRBJ2-1; 9 bases line up with TRBD1. After removal of 5 bases from V and 4 bases from J, the junction contained 6 bases not matched to a gene. CDR3 length: 15 amino acids. The germline gives CDR1 SGHVS, CDR2 FNYEAQ.

The chain uses TRBV2 and TRBJ2-5; 9 nucleotides line up with TRBD2. V shed 3 bases, J shed 5 bases, and the junction held 7 bases outside the gene matches. The germline V gene has CDR1 SNHLY and CDR2 FYNNEI. The CDR3 loop spans 15 amino acids. CDR3 protein: CASSDQRGAWETQYF. The CDR3 nucleotides are TGTGCCAGCAGTGACCAGCGGGGGGCCTGGGAGACCCAGTACTTC.

In this sample, this clone turned up a few times. The rearrangement links TRBV28 to TRBJ2-5; 7 bases align to TRBD1. The junction had 2 bases not matched to a gene; V was cut back by 3 bases and J by 1 base. The germline gives CDR1 MDHEN, CDR2 SYDVKM. The CDR3 extends over 14 amino acids. The CDR3 loop reads CASSLDRPQETQYF. CDR3 nucleotides: TGTGCCAGCAGTTTGGACAGGCCCCAAGAGACCCAGTACTTC.